This T cell receptor (beta chain) was identified in a study of blood T cell repertoires in COVID-19. The table came from immunoSEQ multiplex PCR; TCRdb's copy has only in-frame clones and leaves some out. The table has 95,000 to 150,000 clones, approximately 70% seen once. This CDR3 region has 14 residues. The J segment lost 4 bases and the V segment lost 4 bases, leaving 4 bases of the junction unmatched. Germline V CDR1 and CDR2: WSHSY, SAAADI. The specimen was peripheral blood. V is TRBV10-2 and J is TRBJ2-5, with TRBD2 identical over 9 bases. The origin of this receptor is a human donor with acute or convalescent COVID-19. The donor label of this sample is uncertain. DNA of the CDR3: TGCGCCAGCAGTGGCGGGGGGGCCGGAGAGACCCAGTACTTC. Translation: CASSGGGAGETQYF.